This entry is about one T cell receptor beta chain. Its antigen is unidentified. Germline V gene sequence: CDR1 SGHVS, CDR2 FNYEAQ. The CDR3 length is 12 residues. V was shortened by 8 bases and J by 4 bases, with 12 bases between the two germline ends. Genomic DNA from each subset was divided evenly over several immunoSEQ plates. Sorted-subset replicate PCRs used about 200 ng DNA, some 33,000 T cell genomes. Clones were sequenced by immunoSEQ multiplex PCR, and TCRdb holds only the in-frame ones, with some missing. The sample holds roughly 1,500,000 clones, about 98.5% seen once. These data come from a study of shared clonotypes between healthy human individuals. Overall study results and limits: How much donors shared clonotypes was expected to be affected by sequencing depth.

All donors were healthy HIV-negative adults lacking recent acute infections or vaccinations. The rearrangement joins TRBV7-6 to TRBJ2-7; no clear D gene. This TCR was recovered from a man aged 25 to 45 in good health. The sample taken for sequencing was naive CD4+ T cells sorted from blood. Stated subset: CD45RA+ positively selected. The CDR3 sequence: CASGGYGYEQYF. The CDR3 DNA follows: TGTGCCAGCGGTGGGTATGGATACGAGCAGTACTTC.